The rows below give T cell receptor beta chains drawn from one sample of a study of CD8 T cells in Susac syndrome. TCRdb re-derived calls from the immunoSEQ multiplex PCR reads in MiXCR, one entry per CDR3 protein. The sample consists of more than 150,000 distinct CDR3 sequences, about 90% of them appearing once. Sequenced material: CD4+ T cells from PBMCs. All receptors derive from a human donor in good health. Each CDR3 is given with its conserved first and last residue. A D gene is named only where the DNA matches it firmly. Where a row states a size, it is once, few, many or the class of an expanded clone; other rows omit it.

abundance	v_gene	d_gene	j_gene	CDR3aa	CDR3nt
-	TRBV20-1	TRBD1	TRBJ1-1	CSAPPGQRGGAEAFF	TGCAGTGCCCCTCCGGGACAGAGGGGTGGGGCTGAAGCTTTCTTT
-	TRBV20-1	-	TRBJ2-1	CSAQGWNEQFF	TGCAGTGCTCAGGGGTGGAATGAGCAGTTCTTC
few	TRBV29-1	-	TRBJ2-1	CSARGNEQFF	TGCAGCGCCAGGGGCAATGAGCAGTTCTTC
-	TRBV6-1	TRBD1	TRBJ2-1	CASSARDSSSYNEQFF	TGTGCCAGCAGTGCCCGGGACAGCAGCTCCTACAATGAGCAGTTCTTC
-	TRBV13	-	TRBJ2-1	CASSLRLRNEQFF	TGTGCCAGCAGCTTAAGGTTACGCAATGAGCAGTTCTTC
-	TRBV19	-	TRBJ1-6	CASSLLPYNSPLHF	TGTGCCAGTTCTCTCCTGCCCTATAATTCACCCCTCCACTTT
-	TRBV10-1	-	TRBJ2-5	CASSESLQGQETQYF	TGCGCCAGCAGTGAGTCGCTACAGGGCCAAGAGACCCAGTACTTC
-	TRBV5-4	TRBD2	TRBJ2-3	CASSLVSGRAADTQYF	TGTGCCAGCAGCTTGGTTAGCGGGAGGGCCGCCGATACGCAGTATTTT
-	TRBV25-1	-	TRBJ1-4	CASSDGGEKLFF	TGTGCCAGCAGTGATGGGGGTGAAAAACTGTTTTTT
-	TRBV7-9	TRBD1	TRBJ2-2	CASSLRPGGYTGELFF	TGTGCCAGCAGCTTAAGGCCAGGGGGCTACACCGGGGAGCTGTTTTTT
once	TRBV10-2	-	TRBJ2-2	CASGRVNTGELFF	TGCGCCAGTGGACGGGTGAACACCGGGGAGCTGTTTTTT
-	TRBV21-1	-	TRBJ2-7	CARTPGTGGSYEQYF	TGTGCCCGAACCCCCGGGACAGGGGGCTCTTACGAGCAGTACTTC
-	TRBV21-1	-	TRBJ2-7	CASSSRYREPPYEQYF	TGTGCCAGCAGCTCTAGGTATCGCGAGCCCCCCTACGAGCAGTACTTC
once	TRBV12-3/TRBV12-4	-	TRBJ1-5	CASSQGINQPQHF	TGTGCCAGCAGTCAGGGGATAAATCAGCCCCAGCATTTT
-	TRBV24-1	-	TRBJ2-3	CATSGRASSTDTQYF	TGTGCCACCAGCGGCAGGGCTTCTAGCACAGATACGCAGTATTTT
-	TRBV20-1	TRBD1	TRBJ1-4	CSAFRGRNEKLFF	TGCAGTGCTTTCAGGGGGCGTAATGAAAAACTGTTTTTT
-	TRBV9	-	TRBJ2-2	CASSVGGPGIRGTGELFF	TGTGCCAGCAGCGTAGGGGGGCCTGGGATTCGGGGCACCGGGGAGCTGTTTTTT
-	TRBV5-6	-	TRBJ2-2	CASSFQSGTGELFF	TGTGCCAGCAGCTTCCAGAGTGGCACCGGGGAGCTGTTTTTT
-	TRBV3-1	-	TRBJ1-2	CASRTGRGYGYTF	TGTGCCAGCAGGACCGGGAGGGGCTATGGCTACACCTTC
-	TRBV29-1	-	TRBJ2-1	CSVEKYNEQFF	TGCAGCGTTGAAAAGTACAATGAGCAGTTCTTC
-	TRBV10-1	TRBD2	TRBJ2-2	CASSGGTSGKRELFF	TGCGCCAGCAGTGGAGGGACTAGCGGGAAGCGGGAGCTGTTTTTT
-	TRBV7-8	-	TRBJ2-7	CASSLVGATFSYEQYF	TGTGCCAGCAGCTTAGTAGGAGCGACCTTTTCCTACGAGCAGTACTTC
-	TRBV4-3	TRBD2	TRBJ2-5	CASSQEPSGGMETQYF	TGCGCCAGCAGCCAAGAGCCTAGCGGGGGGATGGAGACCCAGTACTTC
once	TRBV30	-	TRBJ1-3	CAWERGRSGNTIYF	TGTGCCTGGGAGCGGGGGCGCTCTGGAAACACCATATATTTT
-	TRBV30	-	TRBJ2-2	CAWIGRWNTGELFF	TGTGCCTGGATAGGCAGGTGGAACACCGGGGAGCTGTTTTTT
-	TRBV18	TRBD1	TRBJ1-5	CASVQGAGNQPQHF	TGTGCCAGCGTACAGGGGGCCGGCAATCAGCCCCAGCATTTT
-	TRBV14	-	TRBJ1-4	CASSQGAFATNEKLFF	TGTGCCAGCAGCCAAGGGGCATTCGCAACTAATGAAAAACTGTTTTTT
-	TRBV30	TRBD2	TRBJ2-7	CAWSVQGLAGVREQYF	TGTGCCTGGAGTGTACAAGGACTAGCGGGAGTGAGGGAGCAGTACTTC
-	TRBV5-1	TRBD1	TRBJ1-1	CASKSGGADTEAFF	TGCGCCAGTAAATCAGGGGGCGCGGACACTGAAGCTTTCTTT
-	TRBV5-1	-	TRBJ2-1	CASSPRFNEQFF	TGCGCCAGCAGCCCTAGATTCAATGAGCAGTTCTTC
-	TRBV18	-	TRBJ2-7	CASSPLTQGREQYF	TGTGCCAGCTCACCCCTTACCCAGGGGCGCGAGCAGTACTTC
once	TRBV18	-	TRBJ1-1	CASSPPSRAEAFF	TGTGCCAGCTCACCACCCTCTAGAGCCGAAGCTTTCTTT
once	TRBV9	TRBD2	TRBJ2-7	CASSDSGSLSYEQYF	TGTGCCAGCAGCGATAGCGGGAGCCTCTCCTACGAGCAGTACTTC
-	TRBV7-6	-	TRBJ1-5	CASSLAGRADQPQHF	TGTGCCAGCAGCTTAGCGGGCAGGGCGGATCAGCCCCAGCATTTT
-	TRBV3-1	-	TRBJ2-3	CASSPRFSASTDTQYF	TGTGCCAGCAGCCCCCGGTTTAGCGCAAGCACAGATACGCAGTATTTT
-	TRBV5-1	TRBD2	TRBJ2-2	CASSPPGGGELFF	TGCGCCAGCAGCCCCCCGGGGGGCGGGGAGCTGTTTTTT
-	TRBV20-1	TRBD2	TRBJ2-5	CSALRASGGFRETQYF	TGCAGTGCCCTTAGGGCTAGCGGGGGCTTCCGGGAGACCCAGTACTTC
once	TRBV6-2/TRBV6-3	TRBD2	TRBJ2-1	CASSSGTSMFF	TGTGCCAGCAGTTCCGGGACTAGTATGTTCTTC
once	TRBV7-9	-	TRBJ1-6	CASSLEGSSPLHF	TGTGCCAGCAGCTTAGAGGGGAGTTCACCCCTCCACTTT
-	TRBV9	-	TRBJ2-7	CASSGPAHSSYEQYF	TGTGCCAGCAGCGGCCCAGCCCATTCCTCCTACGAGCAGTACTTC